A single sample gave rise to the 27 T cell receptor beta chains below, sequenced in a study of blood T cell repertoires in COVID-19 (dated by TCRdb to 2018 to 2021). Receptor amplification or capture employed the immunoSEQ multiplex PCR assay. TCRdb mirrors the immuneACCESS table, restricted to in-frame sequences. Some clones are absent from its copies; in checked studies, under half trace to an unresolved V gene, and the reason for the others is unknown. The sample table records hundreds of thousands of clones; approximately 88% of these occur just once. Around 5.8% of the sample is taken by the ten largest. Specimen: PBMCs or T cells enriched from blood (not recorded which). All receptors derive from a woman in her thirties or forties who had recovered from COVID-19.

CDR3 coding DNA: TGTGCCAGCGGCAGGGATAATTCACCCCTCCACTTT. This sequence encodes CASGRDNSPLHF. This chain joins TRBV9 and TRBJ1-6; TRBD1 is a possible D gene (5 bases). The germline CDR1 and CDR2 sequences are SGDLS and YYNGEE. The CDR3 is 12 residues long. Trimming removed 7 bases from V and 5 bases from J, with 7 bases in between.

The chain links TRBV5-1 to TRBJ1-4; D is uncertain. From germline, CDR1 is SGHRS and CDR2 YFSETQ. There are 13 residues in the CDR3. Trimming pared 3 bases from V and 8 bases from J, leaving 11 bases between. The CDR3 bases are TGCGCCAGCAGCTCGGAGGGTGGGGAAAAACTGTTTTTT. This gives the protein CASSSEGGEKLFF.

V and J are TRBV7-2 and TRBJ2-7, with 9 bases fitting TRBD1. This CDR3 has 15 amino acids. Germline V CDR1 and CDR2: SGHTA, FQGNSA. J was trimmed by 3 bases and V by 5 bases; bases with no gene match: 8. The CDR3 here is CASSPGGTGNYEQYF. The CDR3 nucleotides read TGTGCCAGCAGCCCCGGGGGGACAGGGAACTACGAGCAGTACTTC.

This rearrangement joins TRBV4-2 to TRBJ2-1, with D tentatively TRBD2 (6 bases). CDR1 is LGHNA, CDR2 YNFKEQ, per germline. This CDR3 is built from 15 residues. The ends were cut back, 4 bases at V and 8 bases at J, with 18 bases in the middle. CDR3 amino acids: CASSPGTGRSHEQFF. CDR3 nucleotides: TGTGCCAGCAGCCCCGGGACTGGGAGAAGCCATGAGCAGTTCTTC.

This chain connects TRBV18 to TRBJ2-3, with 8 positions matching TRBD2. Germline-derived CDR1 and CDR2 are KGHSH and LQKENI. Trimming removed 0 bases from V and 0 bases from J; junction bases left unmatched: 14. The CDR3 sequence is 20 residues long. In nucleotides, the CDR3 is TGTGCCAGCTCACCACCATCGCTGGGACTAGGTCTTTCTAGCACAGATACGCAGTATTTT. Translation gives CASSPPSLGLGLSSTDTQYF.

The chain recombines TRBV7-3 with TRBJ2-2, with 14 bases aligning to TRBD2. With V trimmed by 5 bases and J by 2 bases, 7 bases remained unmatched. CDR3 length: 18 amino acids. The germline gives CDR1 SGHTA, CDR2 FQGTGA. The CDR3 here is CASSPPGLAGVNTGELFF. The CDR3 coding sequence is TGTGCCAGCAGCCCCCCGGGACTAGCGGGAGTTAACACCGGGGAGCTGTTTTTT.

This CDR3 is CASGTDRITDTQYF. DNA of the CDR3: TGTGCCAGCGGAACCGACAGAATCACAGATACGCAGTATTTT. The chain couples TRBV27 to TRBJ2-3; possible D gene TRBD1, 5 bases. CDR1 MNHEY and CDR2 SMNVEV come from the germline V gene (reference sequence). V was cut by 8 bases and J by 2 bases, with 14 bases left in between. This CDR3 contains 14 residues.

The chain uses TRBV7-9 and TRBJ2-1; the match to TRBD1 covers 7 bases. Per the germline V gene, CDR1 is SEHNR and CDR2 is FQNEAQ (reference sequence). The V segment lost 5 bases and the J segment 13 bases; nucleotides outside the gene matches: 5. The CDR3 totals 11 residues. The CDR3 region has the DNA TGTGCCAGCAGCCCCGGACAGGCTCAGTTCTTC. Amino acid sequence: CASSPGQAQFF.

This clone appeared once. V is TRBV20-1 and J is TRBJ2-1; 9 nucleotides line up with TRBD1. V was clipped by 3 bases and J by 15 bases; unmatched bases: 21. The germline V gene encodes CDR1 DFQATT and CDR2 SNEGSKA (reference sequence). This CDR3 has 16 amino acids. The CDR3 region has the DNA TGCAGTGCTAGTTCGGCCGGACAGGGGACCGGGCAGCGGCCGTTCTTC. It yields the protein CSASSAGQGTGQRPFF.

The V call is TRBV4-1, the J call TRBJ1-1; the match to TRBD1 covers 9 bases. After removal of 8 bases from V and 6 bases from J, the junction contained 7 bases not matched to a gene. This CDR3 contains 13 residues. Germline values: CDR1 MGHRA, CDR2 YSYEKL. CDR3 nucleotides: TGCGCCAGCTCACCCAGACAGGGGGCTGAAGCTTTCTTT. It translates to CASSPRQGAEAFF.

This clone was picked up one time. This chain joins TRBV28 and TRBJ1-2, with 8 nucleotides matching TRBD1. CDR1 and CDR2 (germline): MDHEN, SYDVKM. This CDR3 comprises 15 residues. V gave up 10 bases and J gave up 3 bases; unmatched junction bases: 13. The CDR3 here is CATSLQRDRHYGYTF. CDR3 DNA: TGTGCCACTTCCCTTCAGAGGGACAGGCACTATGGCTACACCTTC.

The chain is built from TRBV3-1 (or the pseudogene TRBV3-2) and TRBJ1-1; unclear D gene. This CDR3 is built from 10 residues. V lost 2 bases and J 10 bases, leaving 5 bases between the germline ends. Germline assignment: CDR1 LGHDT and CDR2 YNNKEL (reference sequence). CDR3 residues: CASSQLVAFF. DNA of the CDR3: TGTGCCAGCAGCCAACTTGTAGCTTTCTTT.

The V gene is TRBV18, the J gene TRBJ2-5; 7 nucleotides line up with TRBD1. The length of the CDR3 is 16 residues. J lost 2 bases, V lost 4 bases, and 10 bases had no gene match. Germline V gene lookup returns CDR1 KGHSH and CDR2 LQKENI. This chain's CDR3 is CASSLGTAPIQETQYF. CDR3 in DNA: TGTGCCAGCTCACTAGGGACAGCCCCTATACAAGAGACCCAGTACTTC. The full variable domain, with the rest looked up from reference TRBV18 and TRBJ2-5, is NAGVMQNPRHLVRRRGQEARLRCSPMKGHSHVYWYRQLPEEGLKFMVYLQKENIIDESGMPKERFSAEFPKEGPSILRIQQVVRGDSAAYFCASSLGTAPIQETQYFGPGTRLLVL.

CDR3 nucleotide sequence: TGTGCCAGCAGTTCGCCCCTGCCGAGCTCCTACAATGAGCAGTTCTTC. This encodes CASSSPLPSSYNEQFF. The chain employs TRBV27 and TRBJ2-1; D call uncertain. CDR1 and CDR2 from the germline V gene are MNHEY and SMNVEV (reference sequence). The CDR3 has 16 residues. Trimming pared 4 bases from V and 0 bases from J, leaving 13 bases between.

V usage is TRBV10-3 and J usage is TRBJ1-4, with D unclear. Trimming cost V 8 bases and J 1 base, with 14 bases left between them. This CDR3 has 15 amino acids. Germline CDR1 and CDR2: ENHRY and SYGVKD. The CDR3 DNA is TGTGCCATCCGCCCCGGTTCCGGAACTAATGAAAAACTGTTTTTT. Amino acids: CAIRPGSGTNEKLFF.

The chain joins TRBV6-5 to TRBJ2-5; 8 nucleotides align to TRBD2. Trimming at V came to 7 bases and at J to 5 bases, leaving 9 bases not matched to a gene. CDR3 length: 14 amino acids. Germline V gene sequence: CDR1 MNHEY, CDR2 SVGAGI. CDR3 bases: TGTGCCAGCAACGGACTAGCTTTAGGGGAGACCCAGTACTTC. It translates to CASNGLALGETQYF.

The CDR3 sequence: CASSETIWGLAGGLDYEQYF. CDR3 nucleotide sequence: TGCGCCAGCAGTGAGACGATTTGGGGACTAGCGGGAGGTTTGGACTACGAGCAGTACTTC. This chain links TRBV10-1 with TRBJ2-7; the match to TRBD2 covers 15 bases. J was trimmed by 3 bases and V by 2 bases; bases with no gene match: 14. Germline V lookup: CDR1 WNHNN, CDR2 SYGVQD (reference sequence). The length of the CDR3 is 20 residues.

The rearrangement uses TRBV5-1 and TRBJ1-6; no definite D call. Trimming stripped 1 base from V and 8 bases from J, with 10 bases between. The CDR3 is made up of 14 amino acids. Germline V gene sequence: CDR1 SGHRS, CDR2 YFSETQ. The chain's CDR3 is CASSLPNVDSPLHF. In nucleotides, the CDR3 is TGCGCCAGCAGCTTGCCTAACGTTGATTCACCCCTCCACTTT.

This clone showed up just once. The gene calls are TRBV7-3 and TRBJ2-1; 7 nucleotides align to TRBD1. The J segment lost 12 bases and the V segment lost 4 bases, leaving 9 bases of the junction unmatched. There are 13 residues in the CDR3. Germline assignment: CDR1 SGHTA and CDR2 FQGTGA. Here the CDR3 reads CASSSIGGDRQFF. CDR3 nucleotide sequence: TGTGCCAGCAGCTCAATAGGTGGGGACAGGCAGTTCTTC. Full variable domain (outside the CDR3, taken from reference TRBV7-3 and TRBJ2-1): GAGVSQTPSNKVTEKGKYVELRCDPISGHTALYWYRQSLGQGPEFLIYFQGTGAADDSGLPNDRFFAVRPEGSVSTLKIQRTERGDSAVYLCASSSIGGDRQFFGPGTRLTVL.

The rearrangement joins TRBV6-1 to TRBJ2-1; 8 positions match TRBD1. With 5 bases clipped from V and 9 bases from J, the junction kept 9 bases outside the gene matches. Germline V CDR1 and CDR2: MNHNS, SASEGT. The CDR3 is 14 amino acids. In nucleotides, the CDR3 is TGTGCCAGCAGTTATTTGCAGGGGGCGGTTGAGCAGTTCTTC. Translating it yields CASSYLQGAVEQFF.

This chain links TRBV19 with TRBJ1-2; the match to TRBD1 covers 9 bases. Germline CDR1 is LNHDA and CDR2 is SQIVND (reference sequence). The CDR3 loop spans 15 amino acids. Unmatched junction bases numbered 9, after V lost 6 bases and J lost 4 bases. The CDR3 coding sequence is TGTGCCAGTAGGACTCGGGACAGGGCTGTCTATGGCTACACCTTC. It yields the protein CASRTRDRAVYGYTF. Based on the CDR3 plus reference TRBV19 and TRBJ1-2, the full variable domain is DGGITQSPKYLFRKEGQNVTLSCEQNLNHDAMYWYRQDPGQGLRLIYYSQIVNDFQKGDIAEGYSVSREKKESFPLTVTSAQKNPTAFYLCASRTRDRAVYGYTFGSGTRLTVV.

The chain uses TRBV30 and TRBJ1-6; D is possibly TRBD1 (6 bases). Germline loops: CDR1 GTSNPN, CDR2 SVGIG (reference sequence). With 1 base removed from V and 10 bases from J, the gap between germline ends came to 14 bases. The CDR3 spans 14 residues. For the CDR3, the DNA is TGTGCCTGGAGTGCCGGGCAGGGGACCTCACCCCTCCACTTT. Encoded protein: CAWSAGQGTSPLHF.

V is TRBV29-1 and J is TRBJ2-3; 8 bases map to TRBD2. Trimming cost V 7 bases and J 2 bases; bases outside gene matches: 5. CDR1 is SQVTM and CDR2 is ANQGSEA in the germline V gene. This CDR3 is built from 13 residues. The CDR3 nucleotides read TGCAGCGCCCCGGGAGGGAACACAGATACGCAGTATTTT. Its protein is CSAPGGNTDTQYF.

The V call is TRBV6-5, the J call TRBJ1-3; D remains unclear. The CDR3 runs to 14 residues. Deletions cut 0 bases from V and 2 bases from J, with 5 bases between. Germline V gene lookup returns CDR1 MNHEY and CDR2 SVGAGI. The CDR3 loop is CASSYSRAGNTIYF. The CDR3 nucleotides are TGTGCCAGCAGTTACTCAAGAGCTGGAAACACCATATATTTT.

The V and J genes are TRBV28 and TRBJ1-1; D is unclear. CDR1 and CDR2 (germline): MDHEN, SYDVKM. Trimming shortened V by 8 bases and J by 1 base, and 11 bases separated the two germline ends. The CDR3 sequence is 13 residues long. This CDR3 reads CASGENGNTEAFF. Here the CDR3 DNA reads TGTGCCAGCGGAGAGAATGGGAACACTGAAGCTTTCTTT.

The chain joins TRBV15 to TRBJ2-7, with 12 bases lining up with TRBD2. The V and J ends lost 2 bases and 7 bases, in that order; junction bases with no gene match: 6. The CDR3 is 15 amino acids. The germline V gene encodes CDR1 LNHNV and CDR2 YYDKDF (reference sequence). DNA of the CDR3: TGTGCCACCAGCAGACCGGGGACTAGCGGGTCTGAGCAGTACTTC. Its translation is CATSRPGTSGSEQYF.

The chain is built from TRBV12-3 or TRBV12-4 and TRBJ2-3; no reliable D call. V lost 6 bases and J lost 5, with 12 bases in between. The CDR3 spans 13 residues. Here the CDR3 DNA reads TGTGCCAGCAGGCCCAGTCGGAGAGATACGCAGTATTTT. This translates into CASRPSRRDTQYF.